This T cell receptor beta chain stems from a study of beta chain features in type 1 diabetes. Findings and limits, study-wide: Researchers could not determine here whether HLA type influences TCRB rearrangement. Sampled from patients, naive, central memory and Treg TCRB repertoires appeared more similar than those sampled from healthy donors.

This clone has more than one count but fewer than ten. Its antigen is not known. This CDR3 contains 14 residues. CDR1 and CDR2 (germline): GTSNPN, SVGIG (reference sequence). Deletions cut 0 bases from V and 5 bases from J, with 13 bases between. Reverse transcribing all isolated RNA meant expressed TCRB transcripts were sequenced. Only in-frame clones appear in the TCRdb table, and some are missing; sequencing was by immunoSEQ multiplex PCR. Here the sample spans 200,000 to 250,000 clones, 9.5% to 13% being singletons. A heparinised blood draw that averaged about 100 mL was obtained once from each donor. Sorting of CD4+ naive, central memory, regulatory and stem cell-like memory cells was performed via CD45RO/CCR7/CD25/CD127/CD95/CD27.

Sequencing used central memory CD4+ T cells from blood. The clonotype was recovered from a man aged 18 to 29 in good health. The chain links TRBV30 to TRBJ2-5; D is unresolved. CDR3 region: CAWSVTRRGETQYF. CDR3 in DNA: TGTGCCTGGAGTGTGACGCGCCGAGGTGAGACCCAGTACTTC. The variable domain in full, with the rest retrieved from reference TRBV30 and TRBJ2-5, is SQTIHQWPATLVQPVGSPLSLECTVEGTSNPNLYWYRQAAGRGLQLLFYSVGIGQISSEVPQNLSASRPQDRQFILSSKKLLLSDSGFYLCAWSVTRRGETQYFGPGTRLLVL.